This T cell receptor beta chain stems from a study of blood T cell repertoires in COVID-19. Study details: Samples taken during acute and convalescent COVID-19 were collected in the United States, Italy and Spain. Sample material is recorded as cDNA or gDNA derived from T cells, B-cell-depleted T cells, or PBMCs.

As handled by the study authors: Reference gene primer amplification yielded estimated nucleated cell counts. Profiling relied on immunoSEQ multiplex PCR, and the TCRdb table lists in-frame clones only, not all of them. Clonal size and the V and J genes are those of that table, whereas D and trimming came from the DNA. The table has approximately 530,000 clones, less than 90% seen once. The CDR3 runs to 16 residues. V was pared by 5 bases and J by 6 bases, with 19 bases between. The germline gives CDR1 MDHEN, CDR2 SYDVKM. The Seattle site enrolled patients during active infection and followed them longitudinally.

The source material was peripheral blood. The source is a woman in her forties or fifties with COVID-19, enrolled during active disease. This chain joins TRBV28 and TRBJ1-4; D is perhaps TRBD1 (6 bases). The CDR3 here is CASSGTRTDLYEKLFF. In nucleotides, the CDR3 is TGTGCCAGCAGTGGAACGCGGACAGATCTTTATGAAAAACTGTTTTTT.